Listed below are T cell receptor beta chains from one sample, sequenced in a study of T cells in Graves' hyperthyroidism and ophthalmopathy. TCRdb re-analysed the multiplex PCR reads in MiXCR, keeping a single row per CDR3 protein. The sample yields fewer than 250,000 distinct CDR3 sequences, 17% seen once. The sequenced sample consisted of blood. Receptors were obtained from a man between 45 and 60 years old with Graves' hyperthyroidism. Each CDR3 is given with its conserved first and last residue. The D gene is left open where the match is weak. Clone size is shown for a subset of rows, as once, few, many or a class of expanded clone.

>.|TRBV5-1|15|TRBJ2-1|many
CASSLGLATMNEQFF
TGCGCCAGCAGCTTGGGTCTAGCCACGATGAATGAGCAGTTCTTC
>TRBD1|TRBV6-2/TRBV6-3|15|TRBJ2-3|many
CASSYGQGATDTQYF
TGTGCCAGCAGTTACGGACAGGGGGCAACAGATACGCAGTATTTT
>.|TRBV14|13|TRBJ2-5|.
CASSQDGLETQYF
TGTGCCAGCAGCCAAGATGGGCTAGAGACCCAGTACTTC
>TRBD2|TRBV20-1|14|TRBJ2-1|.
CSESTSGSYNEQFF
TGCAGTGAATCGACTAGCGGGTCCTACAATGAGCAGTTCTTC
>.|TRBV6-1|15|TRBJ2-5|many
CASSDPGAPQETQYF
TGTGCCAGCAGTGACCCCGGGGCCCCGCAAGAGACCCAGTACTTC
>.|TRBV30|14|TRBJ2-7|many
CAWSMRRPRAEQYF
TGTGCCTGGAGTATGCGCCGCCCGAGGGCCGAGCAGTACTTC
>.|TRBV7-3|16|TRBJ2-1|many
CASSLNARSRWNEQFF
TGTGCCAGCAGCTTAAATGCGCGATCCCGCTGGAATGAGCAGTTCTTC
>TRBD2|TRBV20-1|12|TRBJ2-7|many
CSASSGINEQYF
TGCAGTGCTAGTAGCGGGATCAACGAGCAGTACTTC
>TRBD2|TRBV6-5|19|TRBJ2-2|.
CASSPGLAGGVWNTGELFF
TGTGCCAGCAGCCCTGGACTAGCGGGAGGGGTCTGGAACACCGGGGAGCTGTTTTTT
>.|TRBV3-1|13|TRBJ2-1|many
CASSHTRNNEQFF
TGTGCCAGCAGCCATACTAGAAACAATGAGCAGTTCTTC
>.|TRBV14|19|TRBJ1-1|few
CASSQEKFRRDYENTEAFF
TGTGCCAGCAGCCAAGAAAAATTTCGCCGAGATTATGAGAACACTGAAGCTTTCTTT
>.|TRBV7-8|16|TRBJ1-4|many
CASSLDRPTAGEKLFF
TGTGCCAGCAGCCTCGACAGGCCCACAGCGGGTGAAAAACTGTTTTTT
>.|TRBV7-6|15|TRBJ1-5|few
CASSRLPQSNQPQHF
TGTGCCAGCAGCCGCCTACCTCAGAGCAATCAGCCCCAGCATTTT
>.|TRBV10-2|11|TRBJ2-3|few
CATGPGDTQYF
TGCGCCACCGGCCCCGGGGATACGCAGTATTTT
>TRBD1|TRBV12-3/TRBV12-4|16|TRBJ2-2|many
CASSLMRTGLSGELFF
TGTGCCAGCAGTTTAATGAGGACAGGGTTGTCCGGGGAGCTGTTTTTT
>.|TRBV7-3|19|TRBJ2-5|many
CASSPLAVSGPGGGETQYF
TGTGCCAGCAGCCCACTGGCTGTTAGCGGCCCAGGGGGGGGAGAGACCCAGTACTTC
>TRBD1|TRBV6-2/TRBV6-3|14|TRBJ1-2|many
CASSYEAGGDGYTF
TGTGCCAGCAGTTACGAGGCAGGGGGCGACGGCTACACCTTC
>.|TRBV27|12|TRBJ2-7|many
CVNQGQFYEQYF
TGTGTAAACCAAGGACAGTTCTACGAGCAGTACTTC
>.|TRBV10-3|11|TRBJ1-1|many
CAISESVEAFF
TGTGCCATCAGTGAGTCTGTTGAAGCTTTCTTT
>.|TRBV24-1|15|TRBJ2-1|many
CATSDSWGRGAEQFF
TGTGCCACCAGTGATTCGTGGGGCCGGGGGGCTGAGCAGTTCTTC
>TRBD2|TRBV12-5|15|TRBJ2-3|many
CASGLPGGSTDTQYF
TGTGCTAGTGGTTTACCCGGGGGGAGCACAGATACGCAGTATTTT
>.|TRBV6-1|11|TRBJ2-1|.
CASGSYNEQFF
TGTGCCTCGGGATCCTACAATGAGCAGTTCTTC
>TRBD2|TRBV5-1|16|TRBJ2-3|many
CASSKGLAGNADTQYF
TGCGCCAGCAGCAAGGGACTAGCGGGAAATGCAGATACGCAGTATTTT
>TRBD2|TRBV10-2|15|TRBJ2-7|few
CASRGLAGDPYEQYF
TGCGCCAGCAGGGGACTAGCGGGAGATCCTTACGAGCAGTACTTC
>.|TRBV12-3/TRBV12-4|13|TRBJ2-7|many
CASSAGLTYEQYF
TGTGCCAGCAGTGCGGGCCTTACCTACGAGCAGTACTTC
>.|TRBV19|15|TRBJ2-5|few
CASSGVGGVGETQYF
TGTGCCAGTAGTGGCGTCGGGGGCGTAGGTGAGACCCAGTACTTC
>.|TRBV7-9|14|TRBJ1-1|many
CASSLVGGGTEAFF
TGTGCCAGCAGCTTGGTGGGAGGCGGGACTGAAGCTTTCTTT
>TRBD2|TRBV20-1|15|TRBJ2-7|.
CSAARLAGGPYEQYF
TGCAGTGCGGCCCGCTTAGCGGGAGGGCCCTACGAGCAGTACTTC
>TRBD2|TRBV7-9|20|TRBJ2-6|few
CASSLPRLGGGDSGANVLTF
TGTGCCAGCAGCTTGCCCCGCTTGGGGGGGGGAGACTCTGGGGCCAACGTCCTGACTTTC
>.|TRBV24-1|16|TRBJ2-5|.
CATSVSNPRDGETQYF
TGTGCCACCAGTGTTAGTAACCCCCGGGACGGAGAGACCCAGTACTTC
>.|TRBV11-2|13|TRBJ2-5|few
CASSSSSGETQYF
TGTGCCAGCAGCTCTTCGTCCGGGGAGACCCAGTACTTC
>.|TRBV5-1|13|TRBJ2-3|many
CASSSDATDTQYF
TGCGCCAGCAGCTCGGACGCCACAGATACGCAGTATTTT
>.|TRBV7-2|19|TRBJ2-7|many
CASSLRSGTSPTLSYEQYF
TGTGCCAGCAGCTTACGGTCAGGTACTAGCCCAACTCTATCCTACGAGCAGTACTTC
>.|TRBV20-1|13|TRBJ1-3|many
CSARDLSGNTIYF
TGCAGTGCTAGAGATCTCTCTGGAAACACCATATATTTT
>.|TRBV7-2|13|TRBJ2-3|many
CASSFGTSDTQYF
TGTGCCAGCAGCTTTGGGACGTCAGATACGCAGTATTTT
>TRBD2|TRBV20-1|16|TRBJ2-3|.
CSASGLAGGPRDTQYF
TGCAGTGCTAGTGGACTAGCGGGAGGGCCCCGGGATACGCAGTATTTT
>.|TRBV19|14|TRBJ1-2|.
CASSEGQGGYGYTF
TGTGCCAGTAGCGAAGGTCAGGGCGGCTATGGCTACACCTTC
>TRBD1|TRBV2|13|TRBJ1-2|many
CASTTGGINGYTF
TGTGCCAGCACCACAGGGGGCATTAATGGCTACACCTTC
>.|TRBV10-3|15|TRBJ1-2|many
CAISVRRPTNYGYTF
TGTGCCATCAGTGTAAGGAGACCGACTAACTATGGCTACACCTTC
>.|TRBV10-3|13|TRBJ1-6|.
CATGSSYNSPLHF
TGTGCCACGGGGAGCTCCTATAATTCACCCCTCCACTTT
>.|TRBV13|15|TRBJ2-1|many
CASSPTGGSYNEQFF
TGTGCCAGCAGCCCAACCGGGGGCTCCTACAATGAGCAGTTCTTC
>TRBD1|TRBV20-1|16|TRBJ2-5|many
CSARDDRGRSWETQYF
TGCAGTGCTAGAGATGACAGGGGGCGATCTTGGGAGACCCAGTACTTC
>.|TRBV6-1|17|TRBJ2-4|few
CASTVSPGGVAKNIQYF
TGTGCCAGCACCGTGAGCCCTGGGGGTGTTGCCAAAAACATTCAGTACTTC
>TRBD1|TRBV6-2/TRBV6-3|15|TRBJ2-1|many
CASSRKKDRDNEQFF
TGTGCCAGCAGTCGAAAAAAGGACAGGGACAATGAGCAGTTCTTC
>TRBD2|TRBV7-3|16|TRBJ2-1|many
CASSLTGGMSYNEQFF
TGTGCCAGCAGCTTAACGGGGGGGATGTCCTACAATGAGCAGTTCTTC
>.|TRBV11-3|15|TRBJ2-7|.
CASSPTGTVSYEQYF
TGTGCCAGCAGCCCGACCGGGACCGTTAGCTACGAGCAGTACTTC
>TRBD2|TRBV11-3|15|TRBJ2-1|few
CASSGTSGSGGEQFF
TGTGCCAGCAGCGGGACCAGCGGGAGCGGGGGTGAGCAGTTCTTC
>TRBD1|TRBV6-5|15|TRBJ1-1|.
CASSYSLAQGGEAFF
TGTGCCAGCAGTTACTCGCTCGCTCAGGGGGGTGAAGCTTTCTTT
>TRBD2|TRBV10-3|13|TRBJ2-1|many
CAISLAGSNEQFF
TGTGCCATCAGCCTAGCGGGGAGCAATGAGCAGTTCTTC
>TRBD1|TRBV27|18|TRBJ1-5|.
CASSLVMGQGGTNQPQHF
TGTGCCAGCAGTTTAGTTATGGGACAGGGGGGTACCAATCAGCCCCAGCATTTT
>TRBD2|TRBV7-2|15|TRBJ2-5|many
CASSLGRGLQETQYF
TGTGCCAGCAGCTTAGGGCGGGGGTTACAAGAGACCCAGTACTTC
>TRBD1|TRBV7-2|13|TRBJ1-6|.
CASSVDRVPPLHF
TGTGCCAGCAGCGTTGACAGGGTGCCACCCCTCCACTTT
>TRBD1|TRBV11-3|16|TRBJ2-5|.
CASSVGTGALQEAQYF
TGTGCCAGCAGCGTCGGGACAGGGGCCCTCCAAGAGGCCCAGTACTTC
>.|TRBV28|15|TRBJ2-7|few
CASSFLGGVTYEQYF
TGTGCCAGCAGTTTTTTAGGGGGTGTCACCTACGAGCAGTACTTC
>TRBD1|TRBV5-5|15|TRBJ2-7|few
CVSSLRGQGFYEQYF
TGTGTCAGCAGCTTGAGGGGACAGGGATTCTACGAGCAGTACTTC
>.|TRBV28|14|TRBJ1-2|.
CASSILAGSYGYTF
TGTGCCAGCAGTATCCTAGCGGGTAGCTATGGCTACACCTTC